This T cell receptor beta chain stems from a study of OX40 agonist ivuxolimab in advanced cancers. Study-level points and caveats: Low normalized T-cell clonal expansion was also seen in some nonresponders. Patients with a partial response at 0.1-3.0 mg/kg had among the lowest clonal expansion.

Germline lookup yields CDR1 SGHNT and CDR2 YYREEE (reference sequence). V dropped 0 bases and J dropped 2 bases, with 5 bases sitting between them. This CDR3 contains 13 residues. Concerning this clone itself: The target antigen is unknown.

Repertoires were generated with immunoSEQ multiplex PCR, while TCRdb's copy carries only in-frame clones and drops some. The table lists 60,000 to 85,000 clones, 85% to 90% of them singletons. This TCR derives from an adult with an advanced solid tumor such as melanoma, head and neck, liver or kidney cancer. The sequencing used CD4+ or CD8+ T cells sorted from blood, collected in a trial of the OX40 agonist ivuxolimab. The chain employs TRBV5-4 and TRBJ1-2, with D hard to call. The DNA for the CDR3 is TGTGCCAGCAGCTTGGACGTAAACTATGGCTACACCTTC. It encodes CASSLDVNYGYTF.